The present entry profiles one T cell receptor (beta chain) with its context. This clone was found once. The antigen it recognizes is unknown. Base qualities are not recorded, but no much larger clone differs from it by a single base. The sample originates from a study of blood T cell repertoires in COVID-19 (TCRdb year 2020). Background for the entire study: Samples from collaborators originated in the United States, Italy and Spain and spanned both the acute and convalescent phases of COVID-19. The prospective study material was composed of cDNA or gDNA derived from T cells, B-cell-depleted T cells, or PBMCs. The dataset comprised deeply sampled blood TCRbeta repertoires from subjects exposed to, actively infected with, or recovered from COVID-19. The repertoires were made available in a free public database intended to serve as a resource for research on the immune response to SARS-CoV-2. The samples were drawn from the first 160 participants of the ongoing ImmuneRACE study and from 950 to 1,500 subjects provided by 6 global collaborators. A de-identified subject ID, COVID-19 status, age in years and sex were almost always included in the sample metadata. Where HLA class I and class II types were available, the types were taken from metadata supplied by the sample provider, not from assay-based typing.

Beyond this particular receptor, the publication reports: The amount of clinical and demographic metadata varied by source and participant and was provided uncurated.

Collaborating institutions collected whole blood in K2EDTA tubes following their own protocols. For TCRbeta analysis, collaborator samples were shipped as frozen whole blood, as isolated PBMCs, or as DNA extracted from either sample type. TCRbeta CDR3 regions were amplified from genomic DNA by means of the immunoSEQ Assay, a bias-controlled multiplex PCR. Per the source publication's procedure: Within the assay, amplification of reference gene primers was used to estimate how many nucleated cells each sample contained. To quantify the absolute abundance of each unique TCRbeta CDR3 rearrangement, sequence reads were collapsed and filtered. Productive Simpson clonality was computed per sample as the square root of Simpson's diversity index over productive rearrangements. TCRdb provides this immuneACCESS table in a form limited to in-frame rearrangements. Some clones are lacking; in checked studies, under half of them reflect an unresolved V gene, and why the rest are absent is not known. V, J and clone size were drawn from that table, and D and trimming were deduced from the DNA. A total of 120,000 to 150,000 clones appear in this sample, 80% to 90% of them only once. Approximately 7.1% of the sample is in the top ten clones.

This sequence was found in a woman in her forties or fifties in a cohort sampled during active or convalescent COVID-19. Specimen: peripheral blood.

The DNA reads TGTGCCACCAGCGCGAGTATCTCTGGAAACACCATATATTTT. Protein translation: CATSASISGNTIYF. The sequence joins TRBV15 to TRBJ1-3; no D gene is confidently identified. For CDR1 and CDR2, the germline V gene (reference sequence) lists LNHNV and YYDKDF. From cysteine to phenylalanine, the CDR3 is 14 amino acids long. Of all the DNA, just the CDR3 is kept, 42 bases in frame from base 1. Trimming removed 5 bases from V and 0 bases from J, leaving 8 bases between the germline ends.